This TCR beta chain was profiled in a study of shared clonotypes between healthy human individuals. Regarding the study as a whole: Shared clonotypes across all four donors exceeded non-shared ones in generation probability.

This CDR3 region has 13 residues. Germline CDR1 SGHRS, CDR2 YFSETQ. Trimming at V came to 5 bases and at J to 6 bases, leaving 8 bases not matched to a gene. For this clone: What it recognizes is unknown.

Replicate PCRs from sorted subsets contained around 190 ng DNA, which is tens of thousands of T cell genomes. Libraries were prepared by immunoSEQ multiplex PCR; TCRdb keeps only in-frame clonotypes and omits some of them. The sample lists 2 million to 3 million clones; more than 85% were seen once. The TCR sequence derives from a man aged 18-30 years in good health. Some clones in this sample may be carry-over from other donors' samples. The chain combines TRBV5-1 with TRBJ2-7, with 7 bases matching TRBD2. The specimen was naive CD4+ T cells from PBMCs. Described subset: CD45RA+ positively selected. CDR3 protein: CASRGAGTSEQYF. CDR3 bases: TGCGCCAGCAGAGGAGCGGGGACGTCCGAGCAGTACTTC.